A single sample is the source of the 24 T cell receptor beta chains below, sequenced in a study of shared clonotypes between healthy human individuals. Clones were read by immunoSEQ multiplex PCR, and TCRdb kept only the in-frame ones, dropping some. There are roughly 1,500,000 clones in the sample; roughly 98.5% occur only once, and about 0.35% lies in the top ten. Sequencing input: naive CD4+ T cells sorted from blood. Sample subset: CD45RA+ positively selected. Every receptor here comes from a man between 25 and 39 years old in good health.

The count of this clone is one. The rearrangement joins TRBV19 to TRBJ1-1, with a weak D call TRBD1 (5 bases). The CDR3 length is 16 residues. V lost 6 bases, J lost 1 base, and 18 bases lay in between. Per germline, CDR1 LNHDA and CDR2 SQIVND (reference sequence). The CDR3 protein is CASRKDPGAANTEAFF. CDR3 nucleotides: TGTGCCAGTAGGAAAGACCCTGGGGCAGCGAACACTGAAGCTTTCTTT.

This clone came up once. This chain links TRBV25-1 with TRBJ1-3; weak D call: TRBD1 (5 bases). The CDR3 is 16 residues long. Looked up from germline, CDR1 is MGHDK and CDR2 is SYGVNS. The ends were cut back, 4 bases at V and 0 bases at J, with 13 bases in the middle. The CDR3 loop is CASSVGGSSSGNTIYF. The CDR3 DNA follows: TGTGCCAGCAGTGTGGGGGGGAGTAGCTCTGGAAACACCATATATTTT.

V is TRBV7-2 and J is TRBJ2-3, with D perhaps matching TRBD1 or TRBD2 (6 bases each). Germline CDR1 is SGHTA and CDR2 is FQGNSA. The CDR3 spans 16 residues. V was clipped by 5 bases and J by 2 bases, with 17 bases between them. CDR3 loop: CASSLGAWGATDTQYF. CDR3 nucleotides: TGTGCCAGCAGCCTAGGAGCATGGGGGGCCACAGATACGCAGTATTTT.

The V gene is TRBV19, the J gene TRBJ2-3; D gene ambiguous. Between the trimmed V and J ends, which lost 4 bases and 0 bases, there was a span of 14 bases. Germline assignment: CDR1 LNHDA and CDR2 SQIVND (reference sequence). The CDR3 runs to 16 residues. The CDR3 sequence is CASSTLSSSSTDTQYF. As DNA, the CDR3 is TGTGCCAGTAGTACCCTATCGTCGAGCAGCACAGATACGCAGTATTTT.

Note on this clone: Mismatch with germline at one junction end may stem from a read error. This sequence joins TRBV7-7 and TRBJ2-1; D gene unclear. The CDR3 is 11 amino acids. Germline V lookup: CDR1 SSHAT, CDR2 FNYEAQ (reference sequence). CDR3 amino acids: CATGSHNEQFF. The CDR3 DNA sequence: TGCGCAACCGGGTCCCACAATGAGCAGTTCTTC.

The J gene is TRBJ2-5, the V gene TRBV7-9; 10 bases line up with TRBD2. CDR3 size: 14 residues. J lost 4 bases, V lost 3 bases, and 2 bases had no gene match. From germline, CDR1 is SEHNR and CDR2 FQNEAQ (reference sequence). The CDR3 DNA reads TGTGCCAGCAGCTTTTCTAGCGGGGGAGAGACCCAGTACTTC. The encoded protein is CASSFSSGGETQYF. Full variable domain (remainder filled in from reference TRBV7-9 and TRBJ2-5): DTGVSQNPRHKITKRGQNVTFRCDPISEHNRLYWYRQTLGQGPEFLTYFQNEAQLEKSRLLSDRFSAERPKGSFSTLEIQRTEQGDSAMYLCASSFSSGGETQYFGPGTRLLVL.

To note about this clone: The sample has other DNA sequences that encode this CDR3 too. The gene calls are TRBV7-2 and TRBJ2-7, with D uncertain. Germline CDR1 and CDR2: SGHTA and FQGNSA. CDR3 length: 14 amino acids. The ends were cut back, 0 bases at V and 3 bases at J, with 9 bases in the middle. In DNA, the CDR3 is TGTGCCAGCAGCTTAGCGGCTGGGAACTACGAGCAGTACTTC. It translates to CASSLAAGNYEQYF.

The rearrangement links TRBV2 to TRBJ2-2; 10 bases are shared with TRBD2. The trim removed 4 bases at V and 0 bases at J, leaving 5 bases unmatched. Germline-derived CDR1 and CDR2 are SNHLY and FYNNEI. This CDR3 has 17 amino acids. The CDR3 bases are TGTGCCAGCAGTGGGACTAGCGGCACCCCGAACACCGGGGAGCTGTTTTTT. Protein: CASSGTSGTPNTGELFF.

This chain links TRBV5-1 with TRBJ2-4, with TRBD1 matching over 7 bases. Per germline, CDR1 SGHRS and CDR2 YFSETQ. The CDR3 consists of 14 residues. V was clipped by 0 bases and J by 5 bases; unmatched bases: 2. Written as DNA, the CDR3 is TGCGCCAGCAGCTTGGGGGACAGAGAAAACATTCAGTACTTC. It translates to CASSLGDRENIQYF.

The chain uses TRBV29-1 and TRBJ2-2; a possible D gene is TRBD2 (5 bases). The V gene's germline CDR1 is SQVTM and CDR2 ANQGSEA. The CDR3 sequence is 15 residues long. V was trimmed by 4 bases and J by 0 bases, leaving 12 bases between them. The CDR3 spells CSVGWHGANTGELFF. The DNA of the CDR3 is TGCAGCGTTGGATGGCACGGGGCGAACACCGGGGAGCTGTTTTTT.

The CDR3 loop reads CASSPDVGNQPQHF. The CDR3, as DNA: TGTGCCAGCTCACCGGATGTGGGTAATCAGCCCCAGCATTTT. This chain links TRBV18 with TRBJ1-5; D is undetermined. Germline CDR1 reads KGHSH; CDR2 reads LQKENI. The V end was cut by 3 bases, the J end by 4 bases, with 10 bases between. The CDR3 spans 14 residues.

J is TRBJ1-1 and V is TRBV30, with D hard to call. Looked up from germline, CDR1 is GTSNPN and CDR2 is SVGIG (reference sequence). The CDR3 has 13 amino acids. V lost 4 bases, J lost 6 bases, and 15 bases lay in between. The CDR3 nucleotides are TGTGCCTGGATTCCCCCAAACGGGTCTGAAGCTTTCTTT. It translates to CAWIPPNGSEAFF.

A word on this clone: Other DNA variants within this sample encode the same CDR3. The chain uses TRBV5-4 and TRBJ2-7, with no clear D. This CDR3 is built from 14 residues. V was shortened by 1 base and J by 1 base, with 9 bases between the two germline ends. Germline values: CDR1 SGHNT, CDR2 YYREEE (reference sequence). The CDR3 protein is CASSLPDKSYEQYF. The CDR3 DNA follows: TGTGCCAGCAGCTTGCCCGATAAGTCCTACGAGCAGTACTTC.

A word on this clone: Additional DNA sequences in this sample encode the identical CDR3. The rearrangement links TRBV5-1 to TRBJ2-5, with 11 bases lining up with TRBD2. The CDR3 spans 14 residues. Losses at the gene ends were 3 bases for V and 5 bases for J; bases not matched to a gene: 3. Germline CDR1 SGHRS, CDR2 YFSETQ. For the CDR3, the DNA is TGCGCCAGCAGCTCACTAGCGGGAGTGGAGACCCAGTACTTC. This gives the protein CASSSLAGVETQYF.

The chain joins TRBV5-1 to TRBJ2-7; possibly TRBD1 or TRBD2 for D (5 bases each). Trimming stripped 2 bases from V and 3 bases from J, with 18 bases between. The CDR3 is 16 residues long. Germline CDR1 is SGHRS and CDR2 is YFSETQ. This CDR3 is CASSLPRIGEYYEQYF. The CDR3 region has the DNA TGCGCCAGCAGCTTACCCCGTATAGGGGAGTACTACGAGCAGTACTTC.

The chain links TRBV6-1 to TRBJ2-3; D gene uncertain. Germline-derived CDR1 and CDR2 are MNHNS and SASEGT. With 2 bases removed from V and 2 bases from J, the gap between germline ends came to 8 bases. There are 14 residues in the CDR3. Here the CDR3 DNA reads TGTGCCAGCAGTGAATTCTGGGCCACAGATACGCAGTATTTT. Its protein is CASSEFWATDTQYF.

This clone was detected only once. The rearrangement uses TRBV10-3 and TRBJ1-2, with D maybe TRBD1 (5 bases). The germline CDR1 and CDR2 sequences are ENHRY and SYGVKD. The CDR3 consists of 15 residues. V was clipped by 0 bases and J by 3 bases, with 11 bases between them. The CDR3 reads CAISESGEGHYGYTF. The CDR3 DNA is TGTGCCATCAGTGAGTCGGGAGAGGGGCACTATGGCTACACCTTC.

The chain couples TRBV4-1 to TRBJ2-3, with a weak D call TRBD2 (6 bases). V was clipped by 1 base and J by 0 bases, with 14 bases between them. From germline, CDR1 is MGHRA and CDR2 YSYEKL. The CDR3 totals 17 residues. Here the CDR3 DNA reads TGCGCCAGCAGCCAAGGGCGACTAGGTCAGAGCACAGATACGCAGTATTTT. Amino acids: CASSQGRLGQSTDTQYF.

As DNA, the CDR3 is TGTGCCAGCAGTGACTTTAGGGCAAACAATGAGCAGTTCTTC. This codes for CASSDFRANNEQFF. This sequence joins TRBV6-4 and TRBJ2-1; D call uncertain. Germline V gene sequence: CDR1 MRHNA, CDR2 SNTAGT. This CDR3 has 14 amino acids. V lost 1 base to trimming and J lost 5 bases, with 9 bases between them.

The chain joins TRBV7-9 to TRBJ2-1, with a tentative D call TRBD2 (6 bases). The CDR3 extends over 15 amino acids. The V and J ends lost 3 bases and 2 bases respectively, with 11 bases between them. Germline assignment: CDR1 SEHNR and CDR2 FQNEAQ (reference sequence). This CDR3 reads CASSFAQRAYNEQFF. The CDR3 nucleotides read TGTGCCAGCAGCTTCGCCCAGCGGGCCTACAATGAGCAGTTCTTC.

CDR3 loop: CSVNPGQGREQYF. The CDR3 coding sequence is TGCAGCGTTAATCCGGGACAGGGACGCGAGCAGTACTTC. The V and J genes are TRBV29-1 and TRBJ2-7; the match to TRBD1 covers 9 bases. The germline gives CDR1 SQVTM, CDR2 ANQGSEA. The CDR3 loop spans 13 amino acids. Germline trimming cut 5 bases from V and 6 bases from J; bases unmatched to any gene: 8.

J is TRBJ1-4 and V is TRBV27; no clear D gene. Trimming left V 4 bases short and J 6 bases short, with 12 bases between. The CDR3 has 14 amino acids. Germline CDR1 and CDR2: MNHEY and SMNVEV (reference sequence). The CDR3 DNA follows: TGTGCCAGCAGTTCTTTGGGGTCCGATGAAAAACTGTTTTTT. Amino acid sequence: CASSSLGSDEKLFF.

The chain combines TRBV30 with TRBJ2-7, with 7 bases fitting TRBD1. This CDR3 comprises 14 residues. The junction had 19 bases not matched to a gene; V was cut back by 8 bases and J by 9 bases. In germline, CDR1 is GTSNPN, CDR2 SVGIG (reference sequence). CDR3 nucleotides: TGTGCCGGGGGACGGGACAGTCTCTCGATCGGGCAGTACTTC. It specifies CAGGRDSLSIGQYF.

The rearrangement joins TRBV2 to TRBJ1-5; D is ambiguous. V shed 5 bases and J shed 1 base, with 9 bases lying between them. Germline V gene sequence: CDR1 SNHLY, CDR2 FYNNEI. This CDR3 has 14 residues. The CDR3 coding sequence is TGTGCCAGCAGTCCTGCCCGGAGCAATCAGCCCCAGCATTTT. Translation gives CASSPARSNQPQHF.